This section outlines one T cell receptor beta chain sequence together with its context. The target antigen is unknown. Method: immunoSEQ multiplex PCR; TCRdb's copy keeps in-frame clones and lacks some. The sample carries about 480,000 clones, around 88% recorded once. This sample is drawn from a study of Ad26.COV2.S vaccination and SARS-CoV-2 variants. On the study more broadly: Recipients of Ad26.COV2.S got it intramuscularly, once or twice 56 days apart. The study's findings and limits: Spike-specific CD8+ and CD4+ T cell responses reportedly showed substantial breadth after vaccination. The TCR breadth and depth analyses may have produced an underestimate of total T cell responses.

Germline V gene sequence: CDR1 SEHNR, CDR2 FQNEAQ (reference sequence). V lost 2 bases to trimming and J lost 4 bases; unmatched junction nucleotides: 0. The CDR3 contains 13 residues. Noted treatment: approximately 18 received Ad26.COV2.S at low or high dose, single or two shots; about 5 received placebo; per-sample allocation not given. Material that was analyzed had been drawn on day 63 after the first vaccine or placebo injection. The vaccine delivered Wuhan-strain SARS-CoV-2 spike through an Ad26 vector. The input for sequencing was peripheral blood, taken in a trial of Ad26.COV2.S vaccine versus placebo. The chain links TRBV7-9 to TRBJ2-5, with 8 bases fitting TRBD2. The sequence was obtained from a person between 18 and 59 years old who received the Ad26.COV2.S COVID-19 vaccine or a placebo. The CDR3 sequence: CASSLLAGETQYF. The CDR3 bases are TGTGCCAGCAGCTTACTAGCGGGAGAGACCCAGTACTTC.